This T cell receptor beta chain was obtained from a study of Ad26.COV2.S vaccination and SARS-CoV-2 variants. Study-level findings and limits: Vaccine recipients posted higher spike-specific TCR breadth than their placebo counterparts.

A remark on this clone: Its cognate antigen is unknown.

Trimming shortened V by 0 bases and J by 0 bases, and 9 bases separated the two germline ends. The CDR3 loop spans 15 amino acids. The germline CDR1 and CDR2 sequences are MGHRA and YSYEKL. The treatment is: some 20 received Ad26.COV2.S at low or high dose, single or two shots; 5 received placebo; per-sample allocation not given. On day 63 after the first injection, vaccine and placebo recipients gave samples. Method: immunoSEQ multiplex PCR; TCRdb's copy keeps in-frame clones and lacks some. Among 200,000 to 300,000 clones listed, roughly 90% were seen once. The TCR sequence derives from a person between 18 and 59 years old who received the Ad26.COV2.S COVID-19 vaccine or a placebo. The starting material was peripheral blood, obtained in a trial of Ad26.COV2.S vaccine versus placebo. V gene TRBV4-1 combines with J gene TRBJ2-7, with D unresolved. The chain's CDR3 is CASSQEKGSSYEQYF. In nucleotides, the CDR3 is TGCGCCAGCAGCCAAGAGAAGGGCAGCTCCTACGAGCAGTACTTC.